The T cell receptor (beta chain) described here comes from a study of tissue T cells after allogeneic stem cell transplantation. The time point here: mouse harvest day 7 after allogeneic transplant. The graft held 10^6 splenic CD5+ T cells and 10^7 T-cell-depleted bone marrow cells. This clone was observed a few times. Germline and genes here are mouse. This table comes from immunoSEQ multiplex PCR, and its TCRdb copy is limited to in-frame clones, with some not included. The sample consists of a few thousand clones, about 48% of them appearing once. Sequences were obtained from gut tissue. The sequence was obtained from a female BALB/c mouse given C57BL/6 T cells with graft-versus-host disease after an allogeneic hematopoietic cell transplant.

CDR3: CASSLEGGYNSPLYF. The CDR3 bases that were read are TGTGCCAGCAGTCTGGAGGGGGGGTATAATTCGCCCCTCTAC. V usage is TRBV26 and J usage is TRBJ1-6; tentatively, D is TRBD1 (6 bases). The CDR3 end is not reached by the read, which stops 1 residue before it; the germline J gene fills it in. TRBJ1-6 falls under the ORF class, with uncertain function. This CDR3 has 15 amino acids. The germline V and J ends were trimmed by 2 bases and 4 bases, with 9 bases remaining between them. Germline CDR1 KGHPV, CDR2 FQNQEV (reference sequence).